This T cell receptor beta chain derives from a study of Graves' ophthalmopathy and Graves' hyperthyroidism. The overall study: No treatment had been given when peripheral blood was collected at initial diagnosis. Study-level results: Blood repertoires reportedly contained most expanded thyroid clonotypes above 0.001 frequency.

RNA transcripts served as template for amplifying TCR beta CDR3 sequences. RT-PCR was first run with HTBI primers, then multiplex PCR in a second round. Each CDR3 protein gets one entry after TCRdb re-called the multiplex PCR reads with MiXCR. The data show under 250,000 distinct CDR3 sequences, 20% to 25% seen once. Around 9.9 ml of fresh blood yielded the PBMCs by density gradient. In this sample, this clonotype turned up many times. Antigen specificity is unknown. The CDR3 extends over 14 amino acids. Germline V lookup: CDR1 SGHRS, CDR2 YFSETQ. The V gene lost 5 bases and the J gene lost 7 bases, with 13 bases spanning the gap.

This TCR came from a woman in her fifties or sixties with Graves' ophthalmopathy. The specimen was peripheral blood. The chain employs TRBV5-1 and TRBJ1-6, with D possibly being TRBD1 (6 bases). CDR3 nucleotide sequence: TGCGCCAGCAGGGACAGTTCTGAAAATTCACCCCTCCACTTT. Amino acids: CASRDSSENSPLHF.